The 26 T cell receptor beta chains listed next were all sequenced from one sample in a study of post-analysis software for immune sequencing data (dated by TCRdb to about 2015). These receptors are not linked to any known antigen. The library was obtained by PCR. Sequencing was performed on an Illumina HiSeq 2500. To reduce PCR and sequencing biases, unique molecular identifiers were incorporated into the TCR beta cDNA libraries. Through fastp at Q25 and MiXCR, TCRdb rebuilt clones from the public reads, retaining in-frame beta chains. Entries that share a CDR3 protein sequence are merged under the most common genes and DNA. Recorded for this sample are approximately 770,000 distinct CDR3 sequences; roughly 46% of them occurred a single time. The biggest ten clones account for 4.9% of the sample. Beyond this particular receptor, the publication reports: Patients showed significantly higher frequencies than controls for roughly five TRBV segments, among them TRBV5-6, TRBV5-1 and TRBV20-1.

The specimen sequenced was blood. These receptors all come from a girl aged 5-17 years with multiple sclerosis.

The DNA for the CDR3 is TGTGCCAGCAGTGGAGATGCATGGGGAGGGGAGCTGTTTTTT. Its protein is CASSGDAWGGELFF. J is TRBJ2-2 and V is TRBV9; D unclear. Per germline, CDR1 SGDLS and CDR2 YYNGEE. This CDR3 region has 14 residues. V lost 5 bases and J 8 bases, leaving 16 bases between the germline ends.

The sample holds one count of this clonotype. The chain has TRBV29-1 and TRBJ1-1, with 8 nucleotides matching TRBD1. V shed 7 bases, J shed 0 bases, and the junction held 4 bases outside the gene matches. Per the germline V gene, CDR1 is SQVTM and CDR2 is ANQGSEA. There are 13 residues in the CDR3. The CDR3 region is CSAAGGLNTEAFF. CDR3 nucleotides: TGCAGCGCCGCAGGGGGCCTGAACACTGAAGCTTTCTTT. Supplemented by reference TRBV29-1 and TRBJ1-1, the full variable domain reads SAVISQKPSRDICQRGTSLTIQCQVDSQVTMMFWYRQQPGQSLTLIATANQGSEATYESGFVIDKFPISRPNLTFSTLTVSNMSPEDSSIYLCSAAGGLNTEAFFGQGTRLTVV.

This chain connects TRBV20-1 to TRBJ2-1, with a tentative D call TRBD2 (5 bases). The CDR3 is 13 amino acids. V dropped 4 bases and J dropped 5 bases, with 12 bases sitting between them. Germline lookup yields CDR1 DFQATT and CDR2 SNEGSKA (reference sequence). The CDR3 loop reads CSAKGGYHNEQFF. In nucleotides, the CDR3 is TGCAGTGCTAAGGGCGGGTATCACAATGAGCAGTTCTTC.

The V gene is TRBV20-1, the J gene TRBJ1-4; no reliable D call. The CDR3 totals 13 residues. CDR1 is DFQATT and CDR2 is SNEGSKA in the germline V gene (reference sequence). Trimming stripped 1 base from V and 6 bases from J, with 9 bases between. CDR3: CSARGAEYEKLFF. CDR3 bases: TGCAGTGCTAGAGGGGCAGAGTATGAAAAACTGTTTTTT.

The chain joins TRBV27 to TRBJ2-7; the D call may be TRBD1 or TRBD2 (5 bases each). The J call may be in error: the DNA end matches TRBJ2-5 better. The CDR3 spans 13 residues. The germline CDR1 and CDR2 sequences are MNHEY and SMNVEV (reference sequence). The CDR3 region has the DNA TGTGCCAGCAGTGGGCTAGAGAGGGGGACCCAGTACTTC. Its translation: CASSGLERGTQYF.

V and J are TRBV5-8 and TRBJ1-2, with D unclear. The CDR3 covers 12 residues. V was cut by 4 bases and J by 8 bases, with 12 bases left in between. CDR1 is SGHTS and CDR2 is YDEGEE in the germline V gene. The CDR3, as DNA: TGTGCCAGCAGCCCCTACCAGCTAGGCTACACCTTC. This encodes CASSPYQLGYTF.

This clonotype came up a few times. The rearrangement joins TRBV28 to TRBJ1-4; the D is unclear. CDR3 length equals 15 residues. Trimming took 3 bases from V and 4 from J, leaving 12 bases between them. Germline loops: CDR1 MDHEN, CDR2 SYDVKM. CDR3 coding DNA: TGTGCCAGCAGTTTGGACCTTTCGGGTAATGAAAAACTGTTTTTT. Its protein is CASSLDLSGNEKLFF.

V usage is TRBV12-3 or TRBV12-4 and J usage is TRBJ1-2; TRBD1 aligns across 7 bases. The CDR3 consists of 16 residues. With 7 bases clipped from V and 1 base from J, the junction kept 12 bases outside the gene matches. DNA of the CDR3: TGTGCCAGCACCTCCGGACAGGCGATACTTAACTATGGCTACACCTTC. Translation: CASTSGQAILNYGYTF.

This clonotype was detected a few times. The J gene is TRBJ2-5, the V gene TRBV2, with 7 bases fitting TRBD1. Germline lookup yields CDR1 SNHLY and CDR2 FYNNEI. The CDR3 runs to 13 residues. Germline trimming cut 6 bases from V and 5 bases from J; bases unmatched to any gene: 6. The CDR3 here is CASSTGQAETQYF. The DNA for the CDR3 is TGTGCCAGCAGCACTGGACAGGCGGAGACCCAGTACTTC.

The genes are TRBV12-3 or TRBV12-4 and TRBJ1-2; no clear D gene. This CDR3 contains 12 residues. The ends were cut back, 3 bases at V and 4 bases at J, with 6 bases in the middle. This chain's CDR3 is CASSFGVYGYTF. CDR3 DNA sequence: TGTGCCAGCAGTTTCGGGGTCTATGGCTACACCTTC.

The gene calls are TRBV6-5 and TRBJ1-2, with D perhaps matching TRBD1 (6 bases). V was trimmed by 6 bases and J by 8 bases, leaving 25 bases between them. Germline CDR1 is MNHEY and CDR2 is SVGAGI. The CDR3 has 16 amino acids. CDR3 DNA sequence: TGTGCCAGCAGCTTACACCCACAGGGATCGGTGGGAGGCTACACCTTC. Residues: CASSLHPQGSVGGYTF.

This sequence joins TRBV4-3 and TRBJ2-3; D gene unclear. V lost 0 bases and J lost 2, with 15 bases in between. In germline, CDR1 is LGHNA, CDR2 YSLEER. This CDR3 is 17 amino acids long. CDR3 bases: TGCGCCAGCAGCCAAGAAGGTGGCCCCGTGCACACAGATACGCAGTATTTT. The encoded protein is CASSQEGGPVHTDTQYF.

The CDR3 is CSAREGNRNQPQHF. The CDR3 nucleotides read TGCAGTGCTAGAGAGGGGAATCGCAATCAGCCCCAGCATTTT. This rearrangement joins TRBV20-1 to TRBJ1-5; D is unresolved. Per the germline V gene, CDR1 is DFQATT and CDR2 is SNEGSKA (reference sequence). With 0 bases removed from V and 2 bases from J, the gap between germline ends came to 8 bases. The CDR3 contains 14 residues.

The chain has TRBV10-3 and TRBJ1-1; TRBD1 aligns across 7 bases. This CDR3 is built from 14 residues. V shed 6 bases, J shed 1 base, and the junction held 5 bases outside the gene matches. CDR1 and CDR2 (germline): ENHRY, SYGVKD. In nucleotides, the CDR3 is TGTGCCATCAGAAAGGACAGGCAGAACACTGAAGCTTTCTTT. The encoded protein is CAIRKDRQNTEAFF.

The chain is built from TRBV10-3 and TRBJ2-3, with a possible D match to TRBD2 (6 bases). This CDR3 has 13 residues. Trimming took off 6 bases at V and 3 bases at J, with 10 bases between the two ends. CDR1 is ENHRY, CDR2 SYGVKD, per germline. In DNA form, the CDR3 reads TGTGCCATCAGAAAACGGGAGACAGATACGCAGTATTTT. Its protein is CAIRKRETDTQYF.

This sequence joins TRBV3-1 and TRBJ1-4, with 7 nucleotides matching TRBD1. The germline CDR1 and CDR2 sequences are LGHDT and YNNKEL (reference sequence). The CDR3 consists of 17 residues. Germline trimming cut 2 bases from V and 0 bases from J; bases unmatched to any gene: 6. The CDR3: CASSQTTGAATNEKLFF. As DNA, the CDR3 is TGTGCCAGCAGCCAAACCACAGGGGCTGCAACTAATGAAAAACTGTTTTTT.

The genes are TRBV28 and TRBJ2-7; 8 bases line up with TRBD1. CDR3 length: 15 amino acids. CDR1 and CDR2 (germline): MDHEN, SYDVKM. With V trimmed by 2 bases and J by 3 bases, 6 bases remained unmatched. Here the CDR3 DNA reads TGTGCCAGCAGTTTAGGAGGACAGGGTGACTACGAGCAGTACTTC. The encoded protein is CASSLGGQGDYEQYF. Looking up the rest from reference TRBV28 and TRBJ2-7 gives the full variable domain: DVKVTQSSRYLVKRTGEKVFLECVQDMDHENMFWYRQDPGLGLRLIYFSYDVKMKEKGDIPEGYSVSREKKERFSLILESASTNQTSMYLCASSLGGQGDYEQYFGPGTRLTVT.

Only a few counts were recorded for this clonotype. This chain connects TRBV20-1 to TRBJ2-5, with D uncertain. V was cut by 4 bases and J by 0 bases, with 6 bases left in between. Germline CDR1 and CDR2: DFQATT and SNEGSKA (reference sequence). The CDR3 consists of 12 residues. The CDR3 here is CSAIPYQETQYF. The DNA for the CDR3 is TGCAGTGCTATCCCGTACCAAGAGACCCAGTACTTC.

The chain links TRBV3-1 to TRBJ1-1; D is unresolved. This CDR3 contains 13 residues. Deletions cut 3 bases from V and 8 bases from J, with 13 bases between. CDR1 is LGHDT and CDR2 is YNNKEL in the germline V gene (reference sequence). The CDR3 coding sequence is TGTGCCAGCAGCCAGTATGACGCCGCGGAAGCTTTCTTT. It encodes CASSQYDAAEAFF.

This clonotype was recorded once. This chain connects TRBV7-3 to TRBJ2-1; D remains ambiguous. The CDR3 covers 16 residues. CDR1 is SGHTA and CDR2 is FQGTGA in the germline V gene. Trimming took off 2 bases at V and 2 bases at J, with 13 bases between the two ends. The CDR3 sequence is CASSLVETSPYNEQFF. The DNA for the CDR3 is TGTGCCAGCAGCTTAGTTGAGACGAGCCCCTACAATGAGCAGTTCTTC. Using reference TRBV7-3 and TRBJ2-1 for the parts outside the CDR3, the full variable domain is GAGVSQTPSNKVTEKGKYVELRCDPISGHTALYWYRQSLGQGPEFLIYFQGTGAADDSGLPNDRFFAVRPEGSVSTLKIQRTERGDSAVYLCASSLVETSPYNEQFFGPGTRLTVL.

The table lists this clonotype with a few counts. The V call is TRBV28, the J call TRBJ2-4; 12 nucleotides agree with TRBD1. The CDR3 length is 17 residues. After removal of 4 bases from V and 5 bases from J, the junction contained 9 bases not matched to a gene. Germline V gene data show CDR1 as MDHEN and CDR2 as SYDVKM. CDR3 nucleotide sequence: TGTGCCAGCAGTTGGGCTTCCGGGACAGGGGGCGAAAACATTCAGTACTTC. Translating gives CASSWASGTGGENIQYF. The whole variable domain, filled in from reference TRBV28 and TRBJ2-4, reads DVKVTQSSRYLVKRTGEKVFLECVQDMDHENMFWYRQDPGLGLRLIYFSYDVKMKEKGDIPEGYSVSREKKERFSLILESASTNQTSMYLCASSWASGTGGENIQYFGAGTRLSVL.

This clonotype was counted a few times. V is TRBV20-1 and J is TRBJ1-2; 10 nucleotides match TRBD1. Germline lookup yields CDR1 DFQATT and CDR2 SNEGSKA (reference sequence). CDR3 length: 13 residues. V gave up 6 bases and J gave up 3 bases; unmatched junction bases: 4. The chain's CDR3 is CSARDRGHYGYTF. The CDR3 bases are TGCAGTGCAAGGGACAGGGGTCACTATGGCTACACCTTC.

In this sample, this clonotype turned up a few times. The CDR3 loop reads CASSRGPGWGYTF. Here the CDR3 DNA reads TGTGCCAGCAGCCGAGGGCCGGGATGGGGCTACACCTTC. The V call is TRBV7-3, the J call TRBJ1-2; D is uncertain. Germline V gene sequence: CDR1 SGHTA, CDR2 FQGTGA. CDR3 length equals 13 residues. The V and J ends lost 5 bases and 8 bases respectively, with 15 bases between them.

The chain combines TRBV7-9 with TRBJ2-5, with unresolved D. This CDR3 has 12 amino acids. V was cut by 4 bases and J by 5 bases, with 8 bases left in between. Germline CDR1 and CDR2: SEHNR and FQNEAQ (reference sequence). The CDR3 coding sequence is TGTGCCAGCAGCTCCCCGTATGAGACCCAGTACTTC. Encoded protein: CASSSPYETQYF. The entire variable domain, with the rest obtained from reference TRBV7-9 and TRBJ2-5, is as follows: DTGVSQNPRHKITKRGQNVTFRCDPISEHNRLYWYRQTLGQGPEFLTYFQNEAQLEKSRLLSDRFSAERPKGSFSTLEIQRTEQGDSAMYLCASSSPYETQYFGPGTRLLVL.

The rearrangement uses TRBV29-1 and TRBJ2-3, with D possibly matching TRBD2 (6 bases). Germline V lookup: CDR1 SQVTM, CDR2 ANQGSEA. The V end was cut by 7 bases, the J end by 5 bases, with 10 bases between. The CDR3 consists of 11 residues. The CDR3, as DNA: TGCAGCGGGGAAGCGGGAGATACGCAGTATTTT. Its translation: CSGEAGDTQYF.

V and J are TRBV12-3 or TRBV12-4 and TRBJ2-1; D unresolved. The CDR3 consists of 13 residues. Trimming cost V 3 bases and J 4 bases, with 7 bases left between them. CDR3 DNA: TGTGCCAGCAGTTTGGAGCAGTACAATGAGCAGTTCTTC. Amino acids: CASSLEQYNEQFF.